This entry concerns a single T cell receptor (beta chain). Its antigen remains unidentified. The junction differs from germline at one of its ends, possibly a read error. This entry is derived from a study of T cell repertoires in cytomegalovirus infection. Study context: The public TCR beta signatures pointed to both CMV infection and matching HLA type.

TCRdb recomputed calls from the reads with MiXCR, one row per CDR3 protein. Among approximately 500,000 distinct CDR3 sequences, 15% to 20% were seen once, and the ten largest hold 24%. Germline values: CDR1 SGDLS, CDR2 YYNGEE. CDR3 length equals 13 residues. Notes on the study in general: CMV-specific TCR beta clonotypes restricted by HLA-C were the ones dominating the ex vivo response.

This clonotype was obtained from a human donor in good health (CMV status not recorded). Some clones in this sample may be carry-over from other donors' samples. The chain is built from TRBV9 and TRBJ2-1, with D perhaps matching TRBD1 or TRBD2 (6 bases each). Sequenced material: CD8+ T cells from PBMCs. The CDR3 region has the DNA TGTACCAGCAGCGTAGGAGGGGGGAATGAGCAGTTCTTC. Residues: CTSSVGGGNEQFF.